A selection of T cell receptor beta chains follows, all from one sample in a study of T-cell reconstitution after alpha-beta-depleted transplantation in children. Each CDR3 protein gets one entry after TCRdb re-called the PCR reads with MiXCR. The sample records 170,000 or so distinct CDR3 sequences, 6% to 7% being singletons. Sequenced here: PBMCs from the stem cell graft donor, sampled from the stem cell graft. The source of these receptors is a human donor who donated a stem cell graft to a child with Wiskott-Aldrich syndrome. Both conserved end residues are part of each CDR3. Fields, in order: CDR3 length, J gene, D gene, clone size, V gene, CDR3 protein, CDR3 DNA. A D gene is named only where the DNA matches it firmly. Some rows mark clone size as missing; the rest say once, few, many or name a class of expanded clone.

15,TRBJ2-1,TRBD1,.,TRBV4-3,CASSRPGQGPHEQFF,TGCGCCAGCAGCCGGCCGGGACAGGGGCCCCATGAGCAGTTCTTC
14,TRBJ2-5,.,many,TRBV11-2,CASSPETGQETQYF,TGTGCCAGCAGCCCTGAGACAGGTCAAGAGACCCAGTACTTC
14,TRBJ2-7,.,many,TRBV7-9,CAVEGDKSSYEQYF,TGTGCCGTAGAAGGGGATAAAAGCTCCTACGAGCAGTACTTC
15,TRBJ2-1,.,many,TRBV15,CATSREGQSYNEQFF,TGTGCCACCAGCAGAGAAGGGCAGAGCTACAATGAGCAGTTCTTC
15,TRBJ2-1,TRBD1,many,TRBV18,CASSPGTGLYNEQFF,TGTGCCAGCTCACCGGGGACAGGGTTGTACAATGAGCAGTTCTTC
16,TRBJ1-5,.,many,TRBV6-5,CASSYGVGGTNQPQHF,TGTGCCAGCAGTTACGGAGTAGGGGGAACCAATCAGCCCCAGCATTTT
14,TRBJ2-1,TRBD2,many,TRBV20-1,CSASRRESYNEQFF,TGCAGTGCTAGTAGGCGGGAGAGTTACAATGAGCAGTTCTTC
13,TRBJ2-1,.,many,TRBV6-1,CASSETAYNEQFF,TGTGCCAGCAGTGAAACAGCCTACAATGAGCAGTTCTTC
16,TRBJ2-3,TRBD2,many,TRBV5-5,CASSSLERGVRDTQYF,TGTGCCAGCAGCTCCCTAGAGCGGGGGGTGAGAGATACGCAGTATTTT
19,TRBJ2-1,TRBD2,many,TRBV5-1,CASSSWASGGAVLIYEQFF,TGCGCCAGCAGCTCTTGGGCTAGCGGGGGAGCTGTTCTAATCTATGAGCAGTTCTTC
16,TRBJ2-2,.,many,TRBV9,CASSLEASPNTGELFF,TGTGCCAGCAGCCTCGAGGCTAGCCCTAACACCGGGGAGCTGTTTTTT
15,TRBJ2-5,TRBD2,few,TRBV5-1,CASSLAGTSGETQYF,TGCGCCAGCAGCTTGGCCGGGACTAGCGGGGAGACCCAGTACTTC
12,TRBJ2-5,.,many,TRBV10-3,CAISVDEETQYF,TGTGCCATCAGTGTAGATGAAGAGACCCAGTACTTC
16,TRBJ2-4,TRBD1,few,TRBV3-1,CASSLGQGLAKNIQYF,TGTGCCAGCAGCCTCGGACAGGGACTAGCCAAAAACATTCAGTACTTC
11,TRBJ2-2,.,many,TRBV12-3/TRBV12-4,CASVYGGELFF,TGTGCCAGCGTCTACGGTGGGGAGCTGTTTTTT
14,TRBJ1-2,.,many,TRBV29-1,CSVGTGQVNYGYTF,TGCAGCGTTGGAACCGGGCAGGTCAACTATGGCTACACCTTC
16,TRBJ1-1,.,many,TRBV12-3/TRBV12-4,CASSSGRRGAGTEAFF,TGTGCCAGCAGTTCGGGGCGTAGGGGGGCTGGCACTGAAGCTTTCTTT
16,TRBJ2-1,.,many,TRBV5-5,CASSPWGGSSYNEQFF,TGTGCCAGCAGCCCCTGGGGCGGCAGCTCCTACAATGAGCAGTTCTTC
16,TRBJ2-2,TRBD2,many,TRBV5-1,CASSPLAGGNTGELFF,TGCGCCAGCAGCCCATTAGCGGGAGGAAACACCGGGGAGCTGTTTTTT
15,TRBJ2-5,.,many,TRBV6-1,CASSGFTALQETQYF,TGTGCCAGCAGTGGCTTTACAGCGCTGCAAGAGACCCAGTACTTC
17,TRBJ2-7,TRBD2,many,TRBV20-1,CSAPGLAGASYSYEQYF,TGCAGTGCGCCGGGACTAGCGGGAGCAAGTTACTCCTACGAGCAGTACTTC
15,TRBJ1-2,TRBD1,few,TRBV7-9,CASSLETGIPYGYTF,TGTGCCAGCAGCTTGGAGACAGGGATCCCCTATGGCTACACCTTC
15,TRBJ1-5,.,many,TRBV20-1,CSARAPRGGNQPQHF,TGCAGTGCTAGAGCTCCACGCGGGGGCAATCAGCCCCAGCATTTT
15,TRBJ2-2,.,many,TRBV7-8,CASSLGRLNTGELFF,TGTGCCAGCAGCCTTGGACGATTGAACACCGGGGAGCTGTTTTTT
15,TRBJ2-5,.,many,TRBV15,CATSRDGTEEETQYF,TGTGCCACCAGCAGAGATGGGACCGAGGAAGAGACCCAGTACTTC
16,TRBJ2-1,.,.,TRBV7-8,CASSHTAGLIYNEQFF,TGTGCCAGCAGCCACACAGCAGGGCTGATTTACAATGAGCAGTTCTTC
13,TRBJ2-4,TRBD1,.,TRBV5-5,CASSRRTGDIQYF,TGTGCCAGCAGCCGCCGGACAGGGGACATTCAGTACTTC
16,TRBJ2-1,TRBD2,many,TRBV7-2,CASRGAGLVGRNEQFF,TGTGCCAGCAGGGGGGCGGGACTAGTAGGGAGGAATGAGCAGTTCTTC
12,TRBJ2-2,.,.,TRBV29-1,CSVDPGSGELFF,TGCAGCGTTGACCCTGGCTCCGGGGAGCTGTTTTTT
17,TRBJ2-3,.,many,TRBV5-1,CASSLGRAARSTDTQYF,TGCGCCAGCAGCTTGGGGCGTGCGGCACGTAGCACAGATACGCAGTATTTT
13,TRBJ1-2,TRBD1,.,TRBV7-9,CASSGTGTYGYTF,TGTGCCAGCAGCGGGACAGGAACCTATGGCTACACCTTC